The T cell receptor (beta chain) under discussion was sequenced for a study of T cell responses to AZD1222 COVID-19 vaccine (dated by TCRdb to the early 2020s). Some background on the complete study: Because spike-specific TCR depth and breadth did not differ between the two schedules, AZD1222 recipients who got a second dose at roughly 4 weeks were pooled with those who got a second dose at roughly 12 weeks. TCR sequencing was performed for 230 to 250 trial participants, of whom about 200 were given two doses of AZD1222 and around 25 were given two doses of MenACWY control vaccine. Trial participants were enrolled by age into 18-55, 56-69 and 70-plus year subgroups, with roughly 150, 30 and 60 TCR-sequenced participants respectively.

General conclusions and limits of the study: The 56-69-year group was small, and its depth increase did not reach significance, likely because of low power. Spike-specific TCR breadth and depth rose significantly after two AZD1222 doses compared with day 0 and with MenACWY recipients. Reportedly, close to half of the unique spike-specific TCRs recognized epitopes lying outside the regions that are mutated in the B.1.351 and B.1.1.7 variants. Because no samples from the day 14 peak response were available, repertoires could be characterized only after the peak T cell response. Participants were mostly white British and included more females than males, and it was suggested by the authors that clonal diversity may have been underestimated. Conclusions about previously exposed vaccinees are limited because only a handful of AZD1222 recipients were SARS-CoV-2 seropositive at baseline. The whole spike protein was spanned by vaccine-associated CD4 TCRs, and dominant responses were seen in regions 160-218 and 743-854.

The CDR3 regions of human TCRbeta chains were subjected to immunosequencing. As for how the authors treated the data: Repertoire TCRs were matched against a reference library of SARS-CoV-2-specific TCRs generated with the MIRA antigen-specificity platform. Breadth was defined as the fraction of unique TCRs that were SARS-CoV-2-associated. Depth was defined as the fraction of total T cells that were SARS-CoV-2-associated. Using the MIRA data, each spike-specific TCR was assigned both to the spike region to which the TCR was reactive and to a CD4 or CD8 class. Log10-transformed breadth and depth values were compared by one-way ANOVA with Sidak's multiple comparisons tests. TCRdb took over this immuneACCESS table, retaining in-frame rearrangements with V and J assigned. Such tables are incomplete; in checked studies, under half of the missing clones stem from an unresolved V gene, and the remainder is unexplained. V, J and clone size were drawn from that table, and D and trimming were deduced from the DNA. Recorded for this sample are over 25,000 clones; just under 80% of them occurred a single time. Under 6.5% of the sample lies in the top ten.

Remarks on this clone: Its binding antigen is unknown. No base-level quality is on record; no much larger clone is a single base apart.

In light of the paper, this sample's time point label describes: baseline before first vaccination. Vaccinee samples were obtained from the UK trials COV001 and COV002, which included a single-blind randomized controlled phase 2/3 trial of AZD1222 (ChAdOx1 nCoV-19) in healthy adults. Trial participant PBMC samples were collected at day 0 and day 28 after the second dose for TCRbeta chain sequencing. According to the germline V gene, CDR1 reads SGHDT and CDR2 reads YYEEEE. Ends trimmed: V by 4 bases, J by 0 bases; bases unmatched to a gene: 4. The CDR3 contains 14 residues, cysteine and phenylalanine counted. The sequence is cut down to CDR3 DNA, 42 bases in frame from base 1.

Recombination joined TRBV5-6 with TRBJ2-7; 7 central nucleotides agree with TRBD1. This sample comprised peripheral blood, obtained on day 0 of AZD1222 vaccination. The clonotype was recovered from an adult in good health. The CDR3 protein: CASSPGQNSYEQYF. The DNA is as follows: TGTGCCAGCAGCCCGGGACAGAACTCCTACGAGCAGTACTTC. With all but the CDR3 taken from the reference TRBV5-6 and TRBJ2-7 genes, the full variable domain is: DAGVTQSPTHLIKTRGQQVTLRCSPKSGHDTVSWYQQALGQGPQFIFQYYEEEERQRGNFPDRFSGHQFPNYSSELNVNALLLGDSALYLCASSPGQNSYEQYFGPGTRLTVT.